This is a list of T cell receptor beta chains from one sample in a study of shared clonotypes between healthy human individuals. TCRdb's copy holds only in-frame clones and misses some; the assay was immunoSEQ multiplex PCR. This table holds under 350,000 clones, about nine tenths found once. Sequencing was done on a sample of memory CD8+ T cells sorted from blood. The receptor set was obtained from a man in his late teens or twenties in good health. CDR3s include the opening cysteine and the closing phenylalanine or tryptophan. Fields, in order: J gene, V gene, CDR3 length, clone size, CDR3 protein. The size entry is marked missing in some rows and otherwise reads once, few, many or a size class.

TRBJ1-4	TRBV27	16	-	CASSPLRHIPGEKLFF
TRBJ1-5	TRBV7-2	16	-	CASSLEGSYSNQPQHF
TRBJ2-3	TRBV11-2	15	-	CASSLGLAPTDTQYF
TRBJ2-7	TRBV6-5	15	-	CASSYSGGLPYEQYF
TRBJ2-2	TRBV4-3	14	few	CASSQGQLTGELFF
TRBJ2-5	TRBV4-1	16	-	CASSQDLGLAGETQYF
TRBJ2-7	TRBV7-9	12	-	CASDRGTYEQYF
TRBJ1-2	TRBV10-2	14	-	CASRVTGGDYGYTF
TRBJ1-1	TRBV27	16	-	CASSFRYQGLNTEAFF
TRBJ2-3	TRBV7-9	13	-	CASSTSLTDTQYF
TRBJ1-2	TRBV7-9	14	-	CASSLDGTTYGYTF
TRBJ1-2	TRBV28	14	-	CASRDGQGMHGYTF
TRBJ2-7	TRBV5-1	15	-	CASSLALGVSYEQYF
TRBJ2-5	TRBV27	15	-	CASSLLGQGGETQYF
TRBJ2-5	TRBV2	15	-	CASRPGRDVRETQYF
TRBJ2-6	TRBV27	15	-	CASSSLSSGANVLTF
TRBJ1-2	TRBV7-9	14	-	CASSHSGTGFGYTF
TRBJ1-4	TRBV4-3	18	-	CASSQVKRSWVGAEKLFF
TRBJ1-5	TRBV27	14	-	CASSLRGSNQPQHF
TRBJ2-3	TRBV5-1	13	once	CASSPLPTDTQYF
TRBJ2-1	TRBV4-3	16	-	CASSQDWTSVYNEQFF
TRBJ1-4	TRBV28	16	-	CASSSSLVGSPEKLFF
TRBJ1-2	TRBV6-5	15	-	CASSYPEGGGYGYTF
TRBJ2-3	TRBV7-9	15	-	CASSLGEGDTDTQYF
TRBJ1-1	TRBV5-8	17	once	CASSPFSGQPMNTEAFF
TRBJ1-6	TRBV6-1	15	once	CASSELGLSNSPLHF
TRBJ1-5	TRBV27	18	-	CARPPDRWVADSNQPQHF
TRBJ1-5	TRBV19	15	-	CASSIWNTGNQPQHF